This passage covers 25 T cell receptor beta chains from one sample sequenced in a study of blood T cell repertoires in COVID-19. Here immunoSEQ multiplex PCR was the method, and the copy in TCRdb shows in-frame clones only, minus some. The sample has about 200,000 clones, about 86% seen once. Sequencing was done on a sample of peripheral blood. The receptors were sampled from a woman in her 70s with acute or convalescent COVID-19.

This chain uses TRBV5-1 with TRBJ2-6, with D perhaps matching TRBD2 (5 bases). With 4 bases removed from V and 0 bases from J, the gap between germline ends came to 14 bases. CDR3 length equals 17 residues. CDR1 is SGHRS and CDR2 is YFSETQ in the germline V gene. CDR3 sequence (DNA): TGCGCCAGCAGCAGGGAACTAGTTCCCTCTGGGGCCAACGTCCTGACTTTC. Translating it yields CASSRELVPSGANVLTF.

The CDR3 here is CASRTMSSYEQYF. The CDR3 DNA sequence: TGTGCCAGCAGGACTATGAGCTCCTACGAGCAGTACTTC. The chain has TRBV6-5 and TRBJ2-7, with TRBD2 as a possible D gene (5 bases). This CDR3 has 13 amino acids. V was pared by 6 bases and J by 0 bases, with 9 bases between. Germline V lookup: CDR1 MNHEY, CDR2 SVGAGI.

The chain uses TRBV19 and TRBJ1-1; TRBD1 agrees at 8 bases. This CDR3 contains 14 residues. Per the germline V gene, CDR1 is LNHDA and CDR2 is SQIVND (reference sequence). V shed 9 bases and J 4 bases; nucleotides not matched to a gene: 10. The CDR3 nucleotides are TGTGCCAGCGCTAACCAGGGGGCGTCCACTGAAGCTTTCTTT. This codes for CASANQGASTEAFF.

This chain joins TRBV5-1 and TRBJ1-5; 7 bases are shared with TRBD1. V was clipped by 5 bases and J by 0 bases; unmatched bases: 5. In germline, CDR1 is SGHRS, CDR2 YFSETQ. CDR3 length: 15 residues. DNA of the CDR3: TGCGCCAGCAGTTCCGGGACAGATAGCAATCAGCCCCAGCATTTT. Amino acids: CASSSGTDSNQPQHF.

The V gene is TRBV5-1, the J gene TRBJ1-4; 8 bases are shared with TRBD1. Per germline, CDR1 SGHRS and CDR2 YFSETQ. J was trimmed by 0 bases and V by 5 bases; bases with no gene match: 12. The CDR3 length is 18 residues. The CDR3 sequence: CASRGLPGQEATNEKLFF. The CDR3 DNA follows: TGCGCCAGCAGGGGACTCCCGGGACAGGAGGCAACTAATGAAAAACTGTTTTTT.

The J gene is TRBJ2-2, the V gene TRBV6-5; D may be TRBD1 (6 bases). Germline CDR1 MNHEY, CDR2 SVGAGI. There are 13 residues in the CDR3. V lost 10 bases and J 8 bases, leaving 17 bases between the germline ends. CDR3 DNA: TGTGCCACCCTAATCGGACAGACTGGGGAGCTGTTTTTT. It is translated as CATLIGQTGELFF.

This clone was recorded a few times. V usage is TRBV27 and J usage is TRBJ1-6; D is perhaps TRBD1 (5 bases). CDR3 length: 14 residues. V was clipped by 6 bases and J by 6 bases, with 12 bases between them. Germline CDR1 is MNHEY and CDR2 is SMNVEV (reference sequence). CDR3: CASSMEGFNSPLHF. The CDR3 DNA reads TGTGCCAGCAGCATGGAGGGGTTTAATTCACCCCTCCACTTT.

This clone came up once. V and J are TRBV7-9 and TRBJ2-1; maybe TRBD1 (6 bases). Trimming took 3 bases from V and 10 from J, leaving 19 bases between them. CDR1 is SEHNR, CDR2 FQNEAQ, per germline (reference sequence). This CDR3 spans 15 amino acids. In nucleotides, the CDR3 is TGTGCCAGCAGCTTGGTAGAGGTGCCGGGACAAGAGCAGTTCTTC. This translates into CASSLVEVPGQEQFF.

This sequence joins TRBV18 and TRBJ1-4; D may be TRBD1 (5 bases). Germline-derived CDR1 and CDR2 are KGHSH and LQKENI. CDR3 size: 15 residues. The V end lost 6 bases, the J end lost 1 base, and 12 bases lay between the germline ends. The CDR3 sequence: CASSQDTLTNEKLFF. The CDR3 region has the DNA TGTGCCAGCTCTCAGGACACCTTAACTAATGAAAAACTGTTTTTT.

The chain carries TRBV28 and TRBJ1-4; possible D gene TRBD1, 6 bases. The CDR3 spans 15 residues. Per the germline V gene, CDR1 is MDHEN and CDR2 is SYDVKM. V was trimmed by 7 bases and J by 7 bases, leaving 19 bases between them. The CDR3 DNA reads TGTGCCAGCACCGAATCCAGGGGAGGGGTTGAAAAACTGTTTTTT. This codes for CASTESRGGVEKLFF.

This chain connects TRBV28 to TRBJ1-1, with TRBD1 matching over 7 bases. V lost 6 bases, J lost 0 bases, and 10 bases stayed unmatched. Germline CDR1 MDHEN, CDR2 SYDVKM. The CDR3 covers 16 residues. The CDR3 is CASSPPDRPMNTEAFF. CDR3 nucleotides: TGTGCCAGCAGCCCCCCGGACAGGCCCATGAACACTGAAGCTTTCTTT.

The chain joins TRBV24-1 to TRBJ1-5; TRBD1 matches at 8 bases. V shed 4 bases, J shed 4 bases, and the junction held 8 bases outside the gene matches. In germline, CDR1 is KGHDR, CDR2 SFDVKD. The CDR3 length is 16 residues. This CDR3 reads CATSDPRQGWNQPQHF. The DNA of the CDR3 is TGTGCCACCAGTGACCCAAGACAGGGGTGGAATCAGCCCCAGCATTTT.

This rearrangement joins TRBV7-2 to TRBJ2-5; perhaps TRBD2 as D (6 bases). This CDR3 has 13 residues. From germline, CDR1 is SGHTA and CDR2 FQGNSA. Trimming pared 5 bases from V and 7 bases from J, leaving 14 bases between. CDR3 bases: TGTGCCAGCAGCCTCAGGAGGGTGGGGACCCAGTACTTC. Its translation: CASSLRRVGTQYF.

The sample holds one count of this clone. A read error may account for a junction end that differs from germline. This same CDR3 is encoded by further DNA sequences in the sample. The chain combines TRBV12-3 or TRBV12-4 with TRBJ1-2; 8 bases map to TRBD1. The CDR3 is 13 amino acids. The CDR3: CASSSGQGRGYTF. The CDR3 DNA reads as TGCGCCAGCAGTTCTGGACAGGGAAGGGGCTACACCTTC.

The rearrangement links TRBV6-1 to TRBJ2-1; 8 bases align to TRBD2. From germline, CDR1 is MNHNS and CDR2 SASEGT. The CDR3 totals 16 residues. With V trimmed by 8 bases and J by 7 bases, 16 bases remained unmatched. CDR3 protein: CASRVRLAGGWNEQFF. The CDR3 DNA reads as TGTGCCAGCCGTGTTCGACTGGCGGGGGGTTGGAATGAGCAGTTCTTC.

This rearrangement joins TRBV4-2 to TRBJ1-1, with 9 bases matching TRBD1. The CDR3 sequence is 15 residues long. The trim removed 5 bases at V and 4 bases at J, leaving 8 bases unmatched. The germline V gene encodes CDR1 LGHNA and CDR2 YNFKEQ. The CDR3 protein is CASSFRDRDLTEAFF. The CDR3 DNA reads TGTGCCAGCAGCTTCCGGGACAGGGACCTCACTGAAGCTTTCTTT.

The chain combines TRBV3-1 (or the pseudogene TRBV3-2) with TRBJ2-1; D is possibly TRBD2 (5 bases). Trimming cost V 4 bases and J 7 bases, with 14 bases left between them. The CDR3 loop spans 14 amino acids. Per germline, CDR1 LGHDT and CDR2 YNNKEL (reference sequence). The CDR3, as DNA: TGTGCCAGCAGCCCTTACCCCCAGCGGAATGAGCAGTTCTTC. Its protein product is CASSPYPQRNEQFF.

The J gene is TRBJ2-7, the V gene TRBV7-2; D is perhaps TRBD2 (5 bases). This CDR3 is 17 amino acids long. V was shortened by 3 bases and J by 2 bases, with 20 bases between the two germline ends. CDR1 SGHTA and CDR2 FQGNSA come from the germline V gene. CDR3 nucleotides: TGTGCCAGCAGCTTTCCCACGGCGGGCCCACCAACCTACGAGCAGTACTTC. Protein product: CASSFPTAGPPTYEQYF.

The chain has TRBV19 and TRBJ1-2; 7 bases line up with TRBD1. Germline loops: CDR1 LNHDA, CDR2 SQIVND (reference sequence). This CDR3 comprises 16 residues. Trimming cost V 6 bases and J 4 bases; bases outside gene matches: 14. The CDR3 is CASRNSGRQGPYGYTF. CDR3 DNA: TGTGCCAGTAGGAACTCGGGGAGACAGGGACCCTATGGCTACACCTTC.

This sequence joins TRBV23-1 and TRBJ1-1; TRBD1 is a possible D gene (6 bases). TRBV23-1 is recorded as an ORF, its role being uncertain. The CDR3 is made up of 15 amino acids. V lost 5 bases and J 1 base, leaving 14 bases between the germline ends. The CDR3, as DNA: TGCGCCAGCAGTTCCATGGGGGCAGGGAACACTGAAGCTTTCTTT. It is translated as CASSSMGAGNTEAFF.

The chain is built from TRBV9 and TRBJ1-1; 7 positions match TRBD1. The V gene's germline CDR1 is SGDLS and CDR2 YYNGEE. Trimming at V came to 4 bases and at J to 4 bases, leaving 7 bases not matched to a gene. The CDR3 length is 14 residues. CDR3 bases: TGTGCCAGCAGCCCCCGACAGGGAATCACTGAAGCTTTCTTT. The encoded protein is CASSPRQGITEAFF.

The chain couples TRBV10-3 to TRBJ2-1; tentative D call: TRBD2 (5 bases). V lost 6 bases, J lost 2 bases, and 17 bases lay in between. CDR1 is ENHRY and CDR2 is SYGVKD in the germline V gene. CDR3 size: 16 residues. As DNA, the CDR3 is TGTGCCATCAGGGGTCGGGGTCCTTCCACCTACAATGAGCAGTTCTTC. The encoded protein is CAIRGRGPSTYNEQFF.

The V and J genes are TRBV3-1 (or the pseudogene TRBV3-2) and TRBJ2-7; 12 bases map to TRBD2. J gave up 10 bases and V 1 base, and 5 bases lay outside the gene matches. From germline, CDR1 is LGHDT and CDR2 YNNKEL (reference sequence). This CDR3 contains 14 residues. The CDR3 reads CASSQGLAGVRQYF. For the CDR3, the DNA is TGTGCCAGCAGCCAAGGACTAGCGGGAGTTCGTCAGTACTTC.

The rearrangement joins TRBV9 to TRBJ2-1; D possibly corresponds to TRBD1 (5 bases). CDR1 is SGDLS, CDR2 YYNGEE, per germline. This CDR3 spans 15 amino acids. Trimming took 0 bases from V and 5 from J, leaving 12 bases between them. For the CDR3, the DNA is TGTGCCAGCAGCGTAGTCTGGGGCTTTGACAATGAGCAGTTCTTC. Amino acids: CASSVVWGFDNEQFF.

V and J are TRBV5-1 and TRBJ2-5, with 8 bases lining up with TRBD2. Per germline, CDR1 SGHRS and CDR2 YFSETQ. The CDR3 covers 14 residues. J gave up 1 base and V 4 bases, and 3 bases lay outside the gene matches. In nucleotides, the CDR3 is TGCGCCAGCAGCGCCGGACTAGCCCAAGAGACCCAGTACTTC. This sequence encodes CASSAGLAQETQYF.